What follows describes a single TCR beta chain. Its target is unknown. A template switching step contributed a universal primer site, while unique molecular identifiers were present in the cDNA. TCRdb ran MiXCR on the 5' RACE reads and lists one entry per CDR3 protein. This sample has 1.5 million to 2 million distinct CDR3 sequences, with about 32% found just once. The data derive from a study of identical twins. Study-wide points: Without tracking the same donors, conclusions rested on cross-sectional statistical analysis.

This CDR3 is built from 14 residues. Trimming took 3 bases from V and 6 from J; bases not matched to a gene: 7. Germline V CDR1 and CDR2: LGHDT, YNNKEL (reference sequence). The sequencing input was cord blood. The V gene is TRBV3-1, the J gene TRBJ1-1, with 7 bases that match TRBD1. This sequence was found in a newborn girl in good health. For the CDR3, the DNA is TGTGCCAGCAGCCAGGAGGGGGCGAGGGCTGAAGCTTTCTTT. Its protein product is CASSQEGARAEAFF.